This T cell receptor beta chain appears in the sequencing data of a study of T-cell reconstitution after alpha-beta-depleted transplantation in children (TCRdb year 2016). Concerning the study at large: Using TCR repertoire profiling, the study followed T-cell immune reconstitution in a quantitative way in children after TCRalphabeta/CD19-depleted allogeneic hematopoietic cell transplantation.

To note about this clonotype: Its antigen target is currently unknown. Base qualities are missing; no much larger clone stands one base away.

Library method: PCR. The sequencer listed for this sample is Illumina HiSeq 2500. TCR library preparation used molecular barcoding, with unique molecular identifiers applied to normalize quantification of the TCRbeta repertoire. TCRdb handled the public reads itself, with Q25 trimming in fastp and clone calling in MiXCR, and kept productive beta chains. Every CDR3 protein is listed once, alongside the most common genes and DNA of its rows. This sample comprises about 360,000 distinct CDR3 sequences, 13% of them detected only once. Of the sample, 4.3% falls within the top ten clones. From cysteine to phenylalanine, the CDR3 is 14 amino acids long. The entry retains the CDR3 DNA only, 42 bases that are in frame from base 1. Germline trimming amounts to 7 bases on V and 3 bases on J, with 8 as the count of junction bases outside the gene matches. Looking up the germline V gene yields CDR1 SGHTA and CDR2 FQGNSA.

Recombination linked TRBV7-2 to TRBJ2-7; TRBD2 aligns with 8 central bases. The specimen was PBMCs, collected from the stem cell graft. The TCR sequence derives from a human donor who donated a stem cell graft to a child with Fanconi anemia. The CDR3 here reads CASMLGGVGYEQYF. The DNA sequence follows: TGTGCCAGCATGCTCGGGGGGGTGGGCTACGAGCAGTACTTC.